These 4 T cell receptor beta chains originate from one sample sequenced in a study of CD8 T cells in ankylosing spondylitis. A single record per CDR3 protein comes from TCRdb applying MiXCR to the 5' RACE reads. Among 300,000 to 400,000 distinct CDR3 sequences, 20% to 25% were seen once, and the ten largest hold around 13%. Sequencing was performed on blood, either unsorted or a sorted T cell fraction (not recorded which). These receptor sequences come from a male donor with ankylosing spondylitis or in good health (not recorded which).

V and J are TRBV24-1 and TRBJ2-5; TRBD2 matches 7 bases. CDR1 is KGHDR and CDR2 is SFDVKD in the germline V gene. V was clipped by 1 base and J by 2 bases; unmatched bases: 3. The CDR3 is made up of 15 amino acids. CDR3: CATSDFGGGQETQYF. The CDR3, as DNA: TGTGCCACCAGTGATTTCGGCGGGGGACAAGAGACCCAGTACTTC.

The rearrangement links TRBV20-1 to TRBJ1-6; D is perhaps TRBD1 (5 bases). This CDR3 is built from 16 residues. The ends were cut back, 1 base at V and 4 bases at J, with 14 bases in the middle. Germline lookup yields CDR1 DFQATT and CDR2 SNEGSKA (reference sequence). The CDR3 DNA follows: TGCAGTGCTAGAGGGTTGGGGCAGCCTTATAATTCACCCCTCCACTTT. It translates to CSARGLGQPYNSPLHF.

This clonotype was seen more than once but under ten times. This chain joins TRBV7-2 and TRBJ2-2; D not certain. Germline-derived CDR1 and CDR2 are SGHTA and FQGNSA. V lost 10 bases and J 0 bases, leaving 6 bases between the germline ends. The CDR3 sequence is 12 residues long. CDR3 sequence: CAIPTNTGELFF. The CDR3, as DNA: TGTGCCATCCCGACGAACACCGGGGAGCTGTTTTTT.

The J gene is TRBJ2-3, the V gene TRBV5-1; no clear D gene. The CDR3 is 14 residues long. Germline V lookup: CDR1 SGHRS, CDR2 YFSETQ. V gave up 4 bases and J gave up 4 bases, with 13 bases separating them. The chain's CDR3 is CASSLAEEADTQYF. In DNA form, the CDR3 reads TGCGCCAGCAGCCTCGCCGAAGAGGCAGATACGCAGTATTTT.